This TCR beta chain was profiled in a study of shared clonotypes between healthy human individuals. At the level of the study: The composition of the donors was a couple of women and a few men aged 18 to 49.

The V end lost 4 bases, the J end lost 2 bases, and 14 bases lay between the germline ends. CDR1 and CDR2 from the germline V gene are MDHEN and SYDVKM. This CDR3 is 15 amino acids long. Study results and caveats: The rarefaction results pointed to incomplete sorted-subset sequencing despite large depth.

About this clone: Its antigen is currently unknown.

All donors qualified as healthy HIV-negative adults and had experienced no recent acute infections or vaccinations. TCRdb's copy holds only in-frame clones and misses some; the assay was immunoSEQ multiplex PCR. The sample has 2 million to 3 million clones, over 85% seen once. The rearrangement joins TRBV28 to TRBJ1-2, with D hard to call. Sequencing was performed on naive CD4+ T cells from PBMCs. Subset of the sample: CD45RA+ positively selected. This clonotype was obtained from a man between 18 and 29 years old in good health. Some clones in this sample may be carry-over from other donors' samples. CDR3 loop: CASSSPPDLNYGYTF. CDR3 coding DNA: TGTGCCAGCAGTTCCCCCCCCGATCTAAACTATGGCTACACCTTC.